One sample yielded the 8 T cell receptor beta chains listed below, sequenced in a study of T-cell memory formation after mild COVID-19. Using its own MiXCR run on the 5' RACE reads, TCRdb lists one record per CDR3 protein. The table records roughly 320,000 distinct CDR3 sequences, around 27% of them present only once. The sequenced material came from PBMCs or a T cell subset sorted from them (not recorded which). The receptor source for this set is an adult woman who had mild COVID-19 (a few samples of this study predate the infection). Cell type and time point are not known.

The chain joins TRBV7-8 to TRBJ1-2; a weak D match, TRBD1 (5 bases). V lost 5 bases and J 5 bases, leaving 18 bases between the germline ends. Germline loops: CDR1 SGHVS, CDR2 FQNEAQ. The CDR3 is made up of 15 amino acids. CDR3 DNA sequence: TGTGCCAGCAGCGCCGACCGGGGCGAATTATATGGCTACACCTTC. Amino acids: CASSADRGELYGYTF.

The chain joins TRBV20-1 to TRBJ1-1, with D maybe TRBD1 (5 bases). The CDR3 contains 13 residues. Germline V gives CDR1 DFQATT, CDR2 SNEGSKA (reference sequence). Trimming cost V 5 bases and J 3 bases, with 13 bases left between them. The CDR3 loop reads CSAARDSYTEAFF. The CDR3, as DNA: TGCAGTGCTGCAAGGGACTCCTACACTGAAGCTTTCTTT.

The J gene is TRBJ2-7, the V gene TRBV5-1; perhaps TRBD2 as D (5 bases). Germline V gives CDR1 SGHRS, CDR2 YFSETQ. V was trimmed by 4 bases and J by 3 bases, leaving 11 bases between them. This CDR3 region has 13 residues. The CDR3 spells CASSPDGNYEQYF. CDR3 bases: TGCGCCAGCAGCCCGGACGGGAACTACGAGCAGTACTTC.

The sample holds many counts of this clonotype. The CDR3, as DNA: TGTGCCAGCAGCCCAGCAGGGAGGACAGATACGCAGTATTTT. Translated, it gives CASSPAGRTDTQYF. The J gene is TRBJ2-3, the V gene TRBV9; a weak D match, TRBD2 (6 bases). CDR3 length: 14 amino acids. V lost 4 bases to trimming and J lost 3 bases, with 12 bases between them. From germline, CDR1 is SGDLS and CDR2 YYNGEE.

The chain employs TRBV7-2 and TRBJ2-5; TRBD2 matches at 8 bases. The V gene end was trimmed by 7 bases and the J gene end by 5 bases; junction bases not matched to a gene: 12. The V gene's germline CDR1 is SGHTA and CDR2 FQGNSA. This CDR3 region has 15 residues. CDR3 DNA sequence: TGTGCCAGCACCTTTAGGGGACTAGGGAGCGAGACCCAGTACTTC. Protein product: CASTFRGLGSETQYF.

J is TRBJ2-3 and V is TRBV7-7; 7 positions agree with TRBD2. CDR1 and CDR2 from the germline V gene are SSHAT and FNYEAQ (reference sequence). The V gene end was trimmed by 5 bases and the J gene end by 1 base; junction bases not matched to a gene: 6. This CDR3 has 15 amino acids. The CDR3 DNA reads TGTGCCAGCAGCCCCATCCGGGGGGGCACAGATACGCAGTATTTT. Translation: CASSPIRGGTDTQYF. Using reference TRBV7-7 and TRBJ2-3 for the parts outside the CDR3, the full variable domain is GAGVSQSPRYKVTKRGQDVTLRCDPISSHATLYWYQQALGQGPEFLTYFNYEAQPDKSGLPSDRFSAERPEGSISTLTIQRTEQRDSAMYRCASSPIRGGTDTQYFGPGTRLTVL.

The chain couples TRBV6-5 to TRBJ2-1; D not certain. Germline CDR1 MNHEY, CDR2 SVGAGI. V lost 5 bases to trimming and J lost 7 bases, with 6 bases between them. The CDR3 runs to 11 residues. This CDR3 reads CASSHGNEQFF. The CDR3 DNA is TGTGCCAGCAGTCACGGGAATGAGCAGTTCTTC.

This clonotype has just a few counts. The genes are TRBV4-2 and TRBJ1-4; D not resolved. This CDR3 has 15 residues. Germline CDR1 LGHNA, CDR2 YNFKEQ. Trimming took 0 bases from V and 5 from J, leaving 10 bases between them. The CDR3 coding sequence is TGTGCCAGCAGCCAAGATGGCAGGAGGAATGAAAAACTGTTTTTT. Amino acid sequence: CASSQDGRRNEKLFF.